This T cell receptor beta chain was profiled in a study of blood T cell repertoires in COVID-19. V shed 6 bases and J 4 bases; nucleotides not matched to a gene: 6. The CDR3 is 15 residues long. Germline V gene data show CDR1 as MDHEN and CDR2 as SYDVKM. Sequenced by immunoSEQ multiplex PCR; TCRdb stores in-frame clones only, minus some. This sample has 50,000 to 65,000 clones; over 80% occur once, and the top ten carry around 7.3%. This chain connects TRBV28 to TRBJ2-7; 13 bases are a match to TRBD2. The sequenced material came from peripheral blood. This TCR was sampled from a woman in her sixties with active or convalescent COVID-19. CDR3 sequence (DNA): TGTGCCAGCAGCGGGACTAGCGGGGCGATATACGAGCAGTACTTC. Its translation: CASSGTSGAIYEQYF.